This TCR beta chain stems from a study of cytomegalovirus exposure and HLA in healthy donors. Libraries were prepared by immunoSEQ multiplex PCR; TCRdb keeps only in-frame clonotypes and omits some of them. Of about 82,000 clones in the sample, roughly 93% were seen once. CDR3 length equals 17 residues. Germline CDR1 reads SGDLS; CDR2 reads YYNGEE. V shed 0 bases and J shed 1 base, with 16 bases lying between them. Whole-study results and caveats: Accounts indicate the classifier identified cytomegalovirus status with strong specificity and sensitivity.

In this sample, this clone turned up a few times. What it binds is unknown. The J gene is TRBJ1-1, the V gene TRBV9, with D perhaps TRBD1 (6 bases). The sample was PBMCs. This clonotype was obtained from a man between 18 and 35 years old in good health and CMV-seronegative. Here the CDR3 DNA reads TGTGCCAGCAGCGTAGCTACAGGGCCGCGGCCGAACACTGAAGCTTTCTTT. This encodes CASSVATGPRPNTEAFF.